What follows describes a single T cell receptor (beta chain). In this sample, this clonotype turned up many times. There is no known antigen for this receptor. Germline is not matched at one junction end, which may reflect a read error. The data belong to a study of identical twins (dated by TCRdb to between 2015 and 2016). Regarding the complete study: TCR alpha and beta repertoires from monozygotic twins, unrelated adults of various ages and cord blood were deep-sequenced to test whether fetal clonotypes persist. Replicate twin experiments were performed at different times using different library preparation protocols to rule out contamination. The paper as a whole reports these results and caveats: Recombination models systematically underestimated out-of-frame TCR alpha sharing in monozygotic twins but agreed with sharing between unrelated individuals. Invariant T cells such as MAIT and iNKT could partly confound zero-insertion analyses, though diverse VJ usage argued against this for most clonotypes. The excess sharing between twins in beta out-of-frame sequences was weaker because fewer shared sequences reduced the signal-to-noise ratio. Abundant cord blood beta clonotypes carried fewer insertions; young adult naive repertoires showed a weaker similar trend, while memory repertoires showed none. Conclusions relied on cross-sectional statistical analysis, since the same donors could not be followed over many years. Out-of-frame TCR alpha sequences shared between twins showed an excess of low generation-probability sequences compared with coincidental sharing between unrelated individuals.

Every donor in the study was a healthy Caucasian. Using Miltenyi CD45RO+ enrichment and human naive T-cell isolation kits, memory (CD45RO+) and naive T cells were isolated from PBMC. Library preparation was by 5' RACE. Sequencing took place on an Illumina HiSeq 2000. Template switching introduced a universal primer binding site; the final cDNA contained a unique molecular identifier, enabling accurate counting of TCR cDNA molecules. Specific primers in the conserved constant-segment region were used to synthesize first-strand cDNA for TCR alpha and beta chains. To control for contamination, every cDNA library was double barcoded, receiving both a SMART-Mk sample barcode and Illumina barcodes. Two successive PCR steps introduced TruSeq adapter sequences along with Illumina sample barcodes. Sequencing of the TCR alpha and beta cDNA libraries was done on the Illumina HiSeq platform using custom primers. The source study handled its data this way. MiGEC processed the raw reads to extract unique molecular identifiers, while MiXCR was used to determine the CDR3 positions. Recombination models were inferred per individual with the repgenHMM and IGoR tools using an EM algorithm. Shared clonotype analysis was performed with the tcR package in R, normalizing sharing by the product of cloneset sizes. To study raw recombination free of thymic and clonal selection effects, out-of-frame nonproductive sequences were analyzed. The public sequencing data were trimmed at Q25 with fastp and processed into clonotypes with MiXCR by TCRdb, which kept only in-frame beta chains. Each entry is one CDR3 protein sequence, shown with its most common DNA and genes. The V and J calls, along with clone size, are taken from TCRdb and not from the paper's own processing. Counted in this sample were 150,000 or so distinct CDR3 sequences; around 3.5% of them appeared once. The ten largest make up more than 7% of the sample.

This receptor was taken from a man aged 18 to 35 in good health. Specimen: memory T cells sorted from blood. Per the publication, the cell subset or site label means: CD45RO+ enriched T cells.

The nucleotide sequence reads as follows: TGTGCCAGCAGTTCCATCCGACTGTTCTTC. Translated, this is CASSSIRLFF. This receptor chain uses TRBV12-3 or TRBV12-4 and TRBJ2-4; the D segment cannot be called with confidence. Including cysteine and phenylalanine, the CDR3 has 10 amino acids. Only CDR3 DNA is held: 30 bases, read in frame from base 1.